The sequence of this T cell receptor (beta chain) was determined in a study of cytotoxic CD8 clonotypes in ibrutinib-treated CLL. Overall study: Samples averaged approximately 260,000 productive templates and about 94,000 productive rearrangements. Study-level findings and limits: Age-matched healthy donor levels were exceeded by baseline clonality, which tracked circulating CD8+ T-cell counts.

This table comes from immunoSEQ multiplex PCR, and its TCRdb copy is limited to in-frame clones, with some not included. The sample consists of roughly 110,000 clones, approximately 58% of them appearing once. The CDR3 loop spans 14 amino acids. In germline, CDR1 is SGHNT, CDR2 YENEEA. V was clipped by 5 bases and J by 5 bases; unmatched bases: 6. In regard to this clone: Antigen: not known.

This chain links TRBV11-3 with TRBJ2-5; 9 bases map to TRBD2. This TCR came from a human donor with chronic lymphocytic leukemia. Sample: PBMCs, taken after 24 months of ibrutinib treatment. CDR3 in amino acids: CASSPGLAGETQYF. The CDR3 region has the DNA TGTGCCAGCAGCCCGGGACTAGCTGGCGAGACCCAGTACTTC.